The 4 T cell receptor beta chains given below trace back to one sample, sequenced in a study of cytomegalovirus exposure and HLA in healthy donors. It was with 60 Vbeta and 13 Jbeta primers that the PCR ran. The table came from immunoSEQ multiplex PCR; TCRdb's copy has only in-frame clones and leaves some out. The sample includes about 180,000 clones, around 80% of them seen just once. Sample: PBMCs. The receptors stem from a girl aged 10-17 years in good health and CMV-seropositive.

This clone was seen a few times. V is TRBV27 and J is TRBJ1-3; D not certain. Trimming removed 8 bases from V and 4 bases from J, with 9 bases in between. CDR1 and CDR2 (germline): MNHEY, SMNVEV (reference sequence). The CDR3 contains 12 residues. This CDR3 is CASGLGGNTIYF. The DNA for the CDR3 is TGTGCCAGCGGGCTTGGGGGAAACACCATATATTTT.

This clone was found a few times. The V and J genes are TRBV5-6 and TRBJ1-3, with TRBD1 identical over 7 bases. This CDR3 region has 15 residues. J lost 1 base, V lost 4 bases, and 5 bases had no gene match. Germline V gene sequence: CDR1 SGHDT, CDR2 YYEEEE. The CDR3 sequence is CASSPQGPSGNTIYF. CDR3 nucleotides: TGTGCCAGCAGCCCACAGGGGCCGTCTGGAAACACCATATATTTT.

This clone was seen a single time. The V and J genes are TRBV9 and TRBJ2-3, with D perhaps TRBD2 (6 bases). This CDR3 is built from 15 residues. Trimming took off 0 bases at V and 3 bases at J, with 11 bases between the two ends. From germline, CDR1 is SGDLS and CDR2 YYNGEE. The CDR3 region is CASSVDPGATDTQYF. The DNA for the CDR3 is TGTGCCAGCAGCGTAGATCCGGGAGCAACAGATACGCAGTATTTT.

This clone was seen a single time. The chain is built from TRBV5-1 and TRBJ2-3, with 9 bases matching TRBD2. The CDR3 totals 16 residues. CDR1 and CDR2 (germline): SGHRS, YFSETQ. With 3 bases clipped from V and 3 bases from J, the junction kept 8 bases outside the gene matches. As DNA, the CDR3 is TGCGCCAGCAGCTGGTTAGCGGGAGAGGGGACAGATACGCAGTATTTT. This encodes CASSWLAGEGTDTQYF.